The 10 T cell receptor beta chains presented below share a single source sample, sequenced in a study of T cell changes during pregnancy in multiple sclerosis. Profiling relied on immunoSEQ multiplex PCR, and the TCRdb table lists in-frame clones only, not all of them. This sample yields 60,000 to 70,000 clones, of which approximately 89% are seen a single time; roughly 1.4% belongs to the top ten. Material: peripheral blood, obtained in the second trimester of pregnancy. These receptors all come from a female donor with multiple sclerosis, enrolled in a pregnancy study.

This clone has just one count. V usage is TRBV27 and J usage is TRBJ2-3; TRBD1 aligns across 10 bases. Germline V CDR1 and CDR2: MNHEY, SMNVEV (reference sequence). CDR3 length: 16 residues. V dropped 6 bases and J dropped 3; count of bases not matched to a gene: 9. The CDR3 loop is CASSTTGTGDTDTQYF. CDR3 DNA sequence: TGTGCCAGCAGCACTACCGGGACAGGGGATACAGATACGCAGTATTTT.

This chain joins TRBV2 and TRBJ2-4, with 7 positions matching TRBD2. The CDR3 is made up of 11 amino acids. V lost 3 bases and J lost 14; bases outside the gene matches: 4. From germline, CDR1 is SNHLY and CDR2 FYNNEI. CDR3: CASSEGLPKYF. The CDR3 bases are TGTGCCAGCAGTGAGGGACTACCAAAGTACTTC. The full variable domain, rest sourced from reference TRBV2 and TRBJ2-4, is EPEVTQTPSHQVTQMGQEVILRCVPISNHLYFYWYRQILGQKVEFLVSFYNNEISEKSEIFDDQFSVERPDGSNFTLKIRSTKLEDSAMYFCASSEGLPKYFGAGTRLSVL.

CDR3 DNA sequence: TGTGCCAGCAGTCACACTACGAGACGGTCCTACGAGCAGTACTTC. Translating gives CASSHTTRRSYEQYF. V gene TRBV6-5 combines with J gene TRBJ2-7; no firm D call. The CDR3 is 15 residues long. Germline V CDR1 and CDR2: MNHEY, SVGAGI. Trimming cost V 5 bases and J 1 base, with 15 bases left between them.

This rearrangement joins TRBV11-2 to TRBJ2-1; possibly TRBD1 for D (6 bases). This CDR3 is built from 15 residues. Germline CDR1 reads SGHAT; CDR2 reads FQNNGV. V was clipped by 5 bases and J by 3 bases, with 14 bases between them. In nucleotides, the CDR3 is TGTGCCAGCAGCCTCCTGTGGGGGCTCTACAATGAGCAGTTCTTC. Residues: CASSLLWGLYNEQFF.

This chain links TRBV9 with TRBJ2-3, with D possibly TRBD2 on 7 matching bases. The V end was cut by 3 bases, the J end by 0 bases, with 17 bases between. This CDR3 spans 17 amino acids. The germline CDR1 and CDR2 sequences are SGDLS and YYNGEE. The CDR3 region has the DNA TGTGCCAGCAGCGCATCCGGGGGGCGAACTAGCACAGATACGCAGTATTTT. Translation: CASSASGGRTSTDTQYF.

CDR3 bases: TGTGCCAGCTCACCGGCTAGCGGAGACCACAATGAGCAGTTCTTC. Amino acid sequence: CASSPASGDHNEQFF. V gene TRBV18 combines with J gene TRBJ2-1; 7 positions match TRBD2. Trimming cost V 3 bases and J 5 bases; bases outside gene matches: 7. The germline V gene encodes CDR1 KGHSH and CDR2 LQKENI. The CDR3 consists of 15 residues. Drawing the rest from reference TRBV18 and TRBJ2-1, the complete variable domain is NAGVMQNPRHLVRRRGQEARLRCSPMKGHSHVYWYRQLPEEGLKFMVYLQKENIIDESGMPKERFSAEFPKEGPSILRIQQVVRGDSAAYFCASSPASGDHNEQFFGPGTRLTVL.

This clone was counted once. J is TRBJ1-1 and V is TRBV5-4; tentative D call: TRBD1 (6 bases). The germline gives CDR1 SGHNT, CDR2 YYREEE (reference sequence). The V end lost 2 bases, the J end lost 0 bases, and 11 bases lay between the germline ends. The CDR3 spans 15 residues. This CDR3 is CASSFIGGMNTEAFF. In DNA, the CDR3 is TGTGCCAGCAGCTTTATAGGGGGAATGAACACTGAAGCTTTCTTT.

This clone was seen once. V and J are TRBV27 and TRBJ1-1; D is unresolved. Trimming removed 3 bases from V and 3 bases from J, with 11 bases in between. The germline V gene has CDR1 MNHEY and CDR2 SMNVEV (reference sequence). This CDR3 region has 14 residues. DNA of the CDR3: TGTGCCAGCAGTTTTAACCCTAGGCACACTGAAGCTTTCTTT. The encoded protein is CASSFNPRHTEAFF.

This sequence joins TRBV6-4 and TRBJ2-1; 16 bases fit TRBD2. V was pared by 6 bases and J by 7 bases, with 3 bases of the junction left unmatched. The CDR3 loop spans 15 amino acids. Germline V gene lookup returns CDR1 MRHNA and CDR2 SNTAGT. The CDR3 sequence: CASSLGLAGGNEQFF. The CDR3 coding sequence is TGTGCCAGCAGCCTGGGACTAGCGGGAGGGAATGAGCAGTTCTTC.

The V and J genes are TRBV28 and TRBJ1-2; D unclear. Trimming took off 2 bases at V and 5 bases at J, with 6 bases between the two ends. The length of the CDR3 is 12 residues. The V gene's germline CDR1 is MDHEN and CDR2 SYDVKM. CDR3 coding DNA: TGTGCCAGCAGTTTACCCATGTATGGCTACACCTTC. The encoded protein is CASSLPMYGYTF.